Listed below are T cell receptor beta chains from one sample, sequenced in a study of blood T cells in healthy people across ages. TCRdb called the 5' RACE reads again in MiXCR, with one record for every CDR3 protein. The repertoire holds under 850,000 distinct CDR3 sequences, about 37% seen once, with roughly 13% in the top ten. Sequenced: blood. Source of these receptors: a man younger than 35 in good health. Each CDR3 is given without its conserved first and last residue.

SAPEDEANYGYT | TRBV20-1
ASRQAGSLALH | TRBV7-2
ATGDRGLGETQY | TRBV15
ASSLVSGARDGYT | TRBV7-9
ASSLERLSSYNEQF | TRBV5-1
ASRTGGGPQNTQY | TRBV6-5
ASSPRTGTGNEQF | TRBV4-1
ASSLLEVTEAF | TRBV5-1
ASSQERTGRPYEQY | TRBV4-3
ASSSGQGSLEAF | TRBV12-3/TRBV12-4
ASSQGTPPEQF | TRBV6-5
ASRPTGEGETQY | TRBV28